These 21 T cell receptor beta chains share one sample of origin, sequenced in a study of blood T cells in healthy people across ages. A sample-barcoded 5' primer and a J-beta primer mix were used in a second PCR of roughly 6 to 12 cycles. TCRdb reprocessed the 5' RACE reads via MiXCR and lists one record per CDR3 protein. The table records approximately 1.5 million distinct CDR3 sequences, about 35% of them present only once. Sequencing was performed on blood. The receptors stem from a woman between 25 and 40 years old in good health.

This clonotype has a handful of counts. A far larger clone is one base from this, pointing to a likely read error. This chain's CDR3 is CANSLGQQETQYF. As DNA, the CDR3 is TGCGCCAACAGCTTGGGACAGCAAGAGACCCAGTACTTC. The chain joins TRBV5-1 to TRBJ2-5; 7 nucleotides line up with TRBD1. The germline V gene has CDR1 SGHRS and CDR2 YFSETQ. The CDR3 is 13 residues long.

CDR3 sequence (DNA): TGTGCCAGCAGCCTGAGCAGGCCAGCCTACGAGCAGTACTTC. Amino acids: CASSLSRPAYEQYF. This rearrangement joins TRBV7-2 to TRBJ2-7; no reliable D call. Between the trimmed V and J ends, which lost 5 bases and 2 bases, there was a span of 13 bases. This CDR3 is built from 14 residues. Germline V CDR1 and CDR2: SGHTA, FQGNSA.

The chain links TRBV15 to TRBJ1-5, with D possibly being TRBD1 (6 bases). Between the trimmed V and J ends, which lost 5 bases and 1 base, there was a span of 12 bases. Germline CDR1 reads LNHNV; CDR2 reads YYDKDF (reference sequence). This CDR3 comprises 15 residues. The chain's CDR3 is CATSPGVKSNQPQHF. CDR3 DNA sequence: TGTGCCACCAGCCCAGGGGTGAAGAGCAATCAGCCCCAGCATTTT.

J is TRBJ2-5 and V is TRBV11-2; a possible D gene is TRBD2 (7 bases). CDR1 is SGHAT, CDR2 FQNNGV, per germline. The V end was cut by 5 bases, the J end by 5 bases, with 21 bases between. There are 16 residues in the CDR3. CDR3 DNA sequence: TGTGCCAGCAGCCTATCGAGGGGGGGGCCGGAGGAGACCCAGTACTTC. Amino acid sequence: CASSLSRGGPEETQYF. The variable domain in full, with the rest retrieved from reference TRBV11-2 and TRBJ2-5, is EAGVAQSPRYKIIEKRQSVAFWCNPISGHATLYWYQQILGQGPKLLIQFQNNGVVDDSQLPKDRFSAERLKGVDSTLKIQPAKLEDSAVYLCASSLSRGGPEETQYFGPGTRLLVL.

V is TRBV11-2 and J is TRBJ1-2, with TRBD1 identical over 7 bases. The CDR3 consists of 14 residues. The J segment lost 6 bases and the V segment lost 4 bases, leaving 8 bases of the junction unmatched. CDR1 and CDR2 from the germline V gene are SGHAT and FQNNGV. CDR3 region: CASSSPGQRDGYTF. The CDR3 nucleotides are TGTGCCAGCAGCTCCCCGGGACAGCGCGATGGCTACACCTTC. The full variable domain, its missing parts supplied by reference TRBV11-2 and TRBJ1-2, is EAGVAQSPRYKIIEKRQSVAFWCNPISGHATLYWYQQILGQGPKLLIQFQNNGVVDDSQLPKDRFSAERLKGVDSTLKIQPAKLEDSAVYLCASSSPGQRDGYTFGSGTRLTVV.

The chain carries TRBV20-1 and TRBJ2-1; 7 positions match TRBD2. The CDR3 sequence is 14 residues long. Trimming removed 4 bases from V and 6 bases from J; junction bases left unmatched: 9. CDR1 is DFQATT, CDR2 SNEGSKA, per germline (reference sequence). CDR3 sequence reads: CSAIPVGGLNEQFF. The CDR3 DNA follows: TGCAGTGCTATCCCTGTGGGAGGGCTCAATGAGCAGTTCTTC.

This clonotype came up many times. The chain joins TRBV6-1 to TRBJ1-2; D gene ambiguous. Germline V gene lookup returns CDR1 MNHNS and CDR2 SASEGT. The CDR3 extends over 12 amino acids. V gave up 3 bases and J gave up 4 bases, with 6 bases separating them. CDR3 in DNA: TGTGCCAGCAGTGACAGAATCTATGGCTACACCTTC. This codes for CASSDRIYGYTF.

This clonotype was detected ten times or more. The rearrangement joins TRBV28 to TRBJ1-1; unclear D gene. The V end was cut by 3 bases, the J end by 2 bases, with 13 bases between. The CDR3 spans 15 residues. Germline CDR1 is MDHEN and CDR2 is SYDVKM. The CDR3 reads CASSLGGRSNTEAFF. CDR3 DNA sequence: TGTGCCAGCAGTTTGGGAGGCAGGTCCAACACTGAAGCTTTCTTT.

This clonotype was seen a single time. The chain has TRBV27 and TRBJ1-6; D is unclear. This CDR3 has 14 amino acids. Germline lookup yields CDR1 MNHEY and CDR2 SMNVEV (reference sequence). Trimming stripped 2 bases from V and 9 bases from J, with 11 bases between. The CDR3 bases are TGTGCCAGCAGTTTAGAAAGAGGCTCTTCACCCCTCCACTTT. Translating it yields CASSLERGSSPLHF.

For this clonotype: Possible read error: a much larger clone is one base away. No conserved phenylalanine or tryptophan is present at the end of the CDR3, so a read error is the likely explanation. The rearrangement uses TRBV7-9 and TRBJ1-2; no reliable D call. CDR3 length: 13 residues. V lost 1 base and J lost 7, with 10 bases in between. The germline CDR1 and CDR2 sequences are SEHNR and FQNEAQ (reference sequence). CDR3 region: CASSLVQPGGYTV. The CDR3 DNA reads TGTGCCAGCAGCTTAGTGCAGCCCGGTGGCTACACCGTC.

The J gene is TRBJ2-7, the V gene TRBV5-5; D is unresolved. Trimming stripped 3 bases from V and 3 bases from J, with 13 bases between. The CDR3 runs 14 residues. Germline V lookup: CDR1 SGHKS, CDR2 YYEKEE (reference sequence). CDR3 region: CASSSLEAVYEQYF. CDR3 sequence (DNA): TGTGCCAGCAGCTCCCTAGAGGCAGTCTACGAGCAGTACTTC.

The chain recombines TRBV2 with TRBJ2-7, with 13 nucleotides matching TRBD2. The ends lost 4 bases at V and 1 base at J; junction bases unmatched: 1. CDR1 and CDR2 (germline): SNHLY, FYNNEI. The CDR3 totals 15 residues. The CDR3 nucleotides are TGTGCCAGCAGTGGGACTAGCGGGAGTTCCTACGAGCAGTACTTC. Protein: CASSGTSGSSYEQYF.

The chain carries TRBV3-1 and TRBJ1-1; no clear D gene. CDR1 is LGHDT, CDR2 YNNKEL, per germline (reference sequence). This CDR3 has 16 amino acids. V lost 4 bases and J lost 4, with 19 bases in between. As DNA, the CDR3 is TGTGCCAGCAGCCCCACGTCACGGCCCGCGGGCACTGAAGCTTTCTTT. Its protein product is CASSPTSRPAGTEAFF.

The chain recombines TRBV20-1 with TRBJ2-7, with 7 bases lining up with TRBD2. Germline CDR1 DFQATT, CDR2 SNEGSKA (reference sequence). The CDR3 totals 15 residues. V shed 6 bases, J shed 1 base, and the junction held 12 bases outside the gene matches. The DNA of the CDR3 is TGCAGTGCCGCGTTAGGCGGGGGACTTTCCTACGAGCAGTACTTC. As protein: CSAALGGGLSYEQYF.

This sequence joins TRBV24-1 and TRBJ1-4, with TRBD1 identical over 8 bases. J gave up 7 bases and V 3 bases, and 6 bases lay outside the gene matches. CDR3 size: 15 residues. Germline values: CDR1 KGHDR, CDR2 SFDVKD. The CDR3 DNA sequence: TGTGCCACCAGTGATCCCAGCGACAGGGGTGAAAAACTGTTTTTT. Its protein product is CATSDPSDRGEKLFF.

This clonotype was seen many times. V is TRBV28 and J is TRBJ2-7; 7 nucleotides align to TRBD1. CDR1 MDHEN and CDR2 SYDVKM come from the germline V gene. The CDR3 runs to 14 residues. V trimming: 6 bases; J trimming: 1 base; junction bases outside the gene matches: 6. The CDR3 loop is CASRAGTASYEQYF. CDR3 bases: TGTGCCAGCAGAGCCGGGACAGCTTCCTACGAGCAGTACTTC.

Only a few counts were recorded for this clonotype. V is TRBV27 and J is TRBJ2-7, with 7 positions matching TRBD1. CDR3 length: 13 amino acids. The V gene end was trimmed by 6 bases and the J gene end by 4 bases; junction bases not matched to a gene: 6. In germline, CDR1 is MNHEY, CDR2 SMNVEV (reference sequence). CDR3 nucleotides: TGTGCCAGCAGCTCGCCACAGGGGTACGAGCAGTACTTC. As protein: CASSSPQGYEQYF.

The table lists this clonotype with a few counts. This chain uses TRBV20-1 with TRBJ1-5; D is undetermined. Germline V lookup: CDR1 DFQATT, CDR2 SNEGSKA (reference sequence). V was trimmed by 3 bases and J by 2 bases, leaving 8 bases between them. The CDR3 length is 13 residues. CDR3 amino acids: CSASVAGNQPQHF. The DNA for the CDR3 is TGCAGTGCTAGTGTGGCTGGCAATCAGCCCCAGCATTTT.

This clonotype was counted only a few times. The V and J genes are TRBV28 and TRBJ2-7; 11 bases map to TRBD2. With V trimmed by 8 bases and J by 5 bases, 8 bases remained unmatched. The CDR3 length is 14 residues. Germline V gene data show CDR1 as MDHEN and CDR2 as SYDVKM. CDR3 bases: TGTGCCAGCCAACGTAGCGGGAGGGCCCACGAGCAGTACTTC. Translation: CASQRSGRAHEQYF.

Concerning this clonotype: No conserved phenylalanine or tryptophan ends this CDR3, so it is likely a read error. This chain links TRBV15 with TRBJ2-1; 7 nucleotides line up with TRBD2. V gave up 1 base and J gave up 7 bases; unmatched junction bases: 7. This CDR3 contains 15 residues. The germline V gene encodes CDR1 LNHNV and CDR2 YYDKDF (reference sequence). This chain's CDR3 is CATSRGTSTGNEQFV. CDR3 nucleotides: TGTGCCACCAGCAGAGGGACTAGTACGGGTAATGAGCAGTTCGTC.

This chain connects TRBV24-1 to TRBJ1-5; no reliable D call. Trimming pared 4 bases from V and 3 bases from J, leaving 9 bases between. The CDR3 extends over 14 amino acids. Germline V gives CDR1 KGHDR, CDR2 SFDVKD. The CDR3 sequence: CATSEGHANQPQHF. CDR3 nucleotide sequence: TGTGCCACCAGTGAAGGGCACGCCAATCAGCCCCAGCATTTT.